Only a few counts were recorded for the clone carrying this TCR beta chain. What it binds is not known. The data originate from a study of T-cell reconstitution after alpha-beta-depleted transplantation in children. The CDR3 totals 15 residues. Germline-derived CDR1 and CDR2 are SEHNR and FQNEAQ (reference sequence). Trimming pared 5 bases from V and 1 base from J, leaving 14 bases between. The TCRbeta library was prepared with unique molecular identifiers. Via MiXCR, TCRdb re-called the PCR reads, giving one row per CDR3 protein. The sample records approximately 89,000 distinct CDR3 sequences, roughly a sixth being singletons. Broader study findings: Newly produced T cells mostly provided counts and TCRbeta diversity after one year, as hyperexpanded clones declined. Reportedly, only several hundred clones from non-depleted graft cells drove alpha-beta T-cell counts at about two months.

This sequence joins TRBV7-9 and TRBJ2-5; D might be TRBD1 or TRBD2, each matching 5 bases. Sequenced material: PBMCs, mostly from graft donor cells, taken 180 days after TCRalphabeta/CD19-depleted stem cell transplant. This sequence originates from a male patient under 10 years old who had a stem cell transplant for acute lymphoblastic leukemia, so the T cells may come from the graft donor. CDR3 amino acids: CASSKYGTGQETQYF. As DNA, the CDR3 is TGTGCCAGCAGCAAGTATGGGACGGGCCAAGAGACCCAGTACTTC.